This TCR beta chain was identified during a study of T cell responses to AZD1222 COVID-19 vaccine. As to this clone: What it recognizes is unknown.

V lost 5 bases to trimming and J lost 1 base, with 9 bases between them. Germline loops: CDR1 MNHEY, CDR2 SMNVEV (reference sequence). The length of the CDR3 is 14 residues. Using immunoSEQ multiplex PCR, the repertoire was profiled, and TCRdb retains in-frame clones only, with some absent. This sample has roughly 150,000 clones, with roughly 93% found just once. Study conclusions and caveats: Close to half of spike-specific TCRs reportedly recognize unmutated variant regions. Only a handful of individuals given AZD1222 were seropositive at baseline. Samples come after the peak T cell response, not at day 14.

The material was peripheral blood, obtained 28 days after the second AZD1222 dose. The rearrangement joins TRBV27 to TRBJ1-5; D call uncertain. The sequence was collected from an adult who received the AZD1222 COVID-19 vaccine. The CDR3 sequence is CASSPRGSNQPQHF. The CDR3 DNA follows: TGTGCCAGCAGTCCCCGGGGAAGCAATCAGCCCCAGCATTTT.